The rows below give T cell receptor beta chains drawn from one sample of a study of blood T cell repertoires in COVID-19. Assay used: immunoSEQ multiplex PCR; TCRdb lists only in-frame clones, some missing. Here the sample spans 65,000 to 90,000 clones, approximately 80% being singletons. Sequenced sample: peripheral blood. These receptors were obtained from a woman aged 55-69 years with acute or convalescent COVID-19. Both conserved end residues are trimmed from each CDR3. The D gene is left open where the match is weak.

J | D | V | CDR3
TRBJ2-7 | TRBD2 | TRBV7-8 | ASSQLAGNSYEQY
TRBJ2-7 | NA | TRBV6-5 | ASSYRSDLEEQY
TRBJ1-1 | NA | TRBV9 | ASSPPTGNTEAF
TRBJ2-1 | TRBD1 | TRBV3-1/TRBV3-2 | ASSQAPDRGTYNEQF
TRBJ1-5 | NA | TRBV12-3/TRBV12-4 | ASSPGGDQPQH
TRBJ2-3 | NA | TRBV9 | ASSERDLVDTQY
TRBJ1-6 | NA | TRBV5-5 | ASSLGSGYNSPLH
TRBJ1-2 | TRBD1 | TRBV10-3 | AISEYGQANYGYT
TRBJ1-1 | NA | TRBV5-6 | ASSWPAGLQNTEAF
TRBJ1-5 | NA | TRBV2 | ASSVGQASNQPQH
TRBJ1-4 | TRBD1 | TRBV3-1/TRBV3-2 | ASSRTGALNEKLF
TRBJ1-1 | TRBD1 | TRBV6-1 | ASSVAAGQGIFQSEAF
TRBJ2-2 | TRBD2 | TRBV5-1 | ASSLRSAGGTNTGELF
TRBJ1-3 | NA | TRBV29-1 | SVGVSGNTIY
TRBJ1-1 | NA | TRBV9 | ASSRDPSGGTEAF
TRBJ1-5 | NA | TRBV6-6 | ASSMGGYSNQPQH
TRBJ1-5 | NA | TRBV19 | ASSIVDGGSQPQH
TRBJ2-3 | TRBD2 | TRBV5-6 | ASSVGLAGGDTQY
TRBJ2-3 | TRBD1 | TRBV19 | ASSIGTGSSTDTQY
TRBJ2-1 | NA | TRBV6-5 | ASYETGREHNEQF
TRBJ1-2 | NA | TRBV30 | AWNRANYGYT
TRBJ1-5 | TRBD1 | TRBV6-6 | ASSPPGTGGNQPQH
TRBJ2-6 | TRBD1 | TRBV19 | ASKPSHGQGAYGANVLT
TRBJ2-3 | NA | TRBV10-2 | ASRRLVSDTQY
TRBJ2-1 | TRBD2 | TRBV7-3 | ASSLSLAGGSNEQF
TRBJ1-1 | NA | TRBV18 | ASSPNTDTEAF
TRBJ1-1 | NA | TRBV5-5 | ASSFTPKSGTEAF
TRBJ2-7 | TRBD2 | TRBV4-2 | ASSHGSGGQYEQY
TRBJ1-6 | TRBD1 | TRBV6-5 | ASRQTGSTSPLH
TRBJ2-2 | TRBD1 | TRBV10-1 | ASSEGGQGLTGELF
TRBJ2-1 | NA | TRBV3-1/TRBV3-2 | ASSQARGLSYNEQF
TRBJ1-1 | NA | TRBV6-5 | ASSPSTGWGTEAF
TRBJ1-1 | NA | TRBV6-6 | ASSSEGRGTEAF
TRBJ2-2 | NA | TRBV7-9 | ASSFDSNTGELF
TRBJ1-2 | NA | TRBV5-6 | ASSPDTAYGYT
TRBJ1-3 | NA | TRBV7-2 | ASSFSRGNTIY
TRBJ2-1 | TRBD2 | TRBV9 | ASSSRGSGGAVDEQF
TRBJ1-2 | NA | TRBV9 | ASSVDRGWGGYT
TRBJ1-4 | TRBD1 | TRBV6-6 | ASKKDRANEKLF
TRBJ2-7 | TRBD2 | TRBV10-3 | AISESQGGGYEQY
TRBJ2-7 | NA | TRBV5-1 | ASSIRTGGGTYEQY